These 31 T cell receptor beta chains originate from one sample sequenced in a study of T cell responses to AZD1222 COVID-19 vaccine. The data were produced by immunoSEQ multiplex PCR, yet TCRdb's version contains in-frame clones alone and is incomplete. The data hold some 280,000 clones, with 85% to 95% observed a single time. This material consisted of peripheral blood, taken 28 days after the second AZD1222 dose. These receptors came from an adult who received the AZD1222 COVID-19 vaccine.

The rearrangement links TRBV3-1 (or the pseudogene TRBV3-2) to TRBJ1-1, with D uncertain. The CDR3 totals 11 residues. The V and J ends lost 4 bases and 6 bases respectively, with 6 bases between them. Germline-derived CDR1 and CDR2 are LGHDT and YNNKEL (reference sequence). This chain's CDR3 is CASSLAAEAFF. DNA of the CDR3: TGTGCCAGCAGCCTAGCGGCTGAAGCTTTCTTT.

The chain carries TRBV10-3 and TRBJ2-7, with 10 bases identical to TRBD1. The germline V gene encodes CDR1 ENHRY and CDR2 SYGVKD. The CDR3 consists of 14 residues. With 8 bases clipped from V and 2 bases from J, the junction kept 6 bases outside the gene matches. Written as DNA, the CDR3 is TGTGCCATCGGGGACAGGGGACCCCCCTACGAGCAGTACTTC. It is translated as CAIGDRGPPYEQYF.

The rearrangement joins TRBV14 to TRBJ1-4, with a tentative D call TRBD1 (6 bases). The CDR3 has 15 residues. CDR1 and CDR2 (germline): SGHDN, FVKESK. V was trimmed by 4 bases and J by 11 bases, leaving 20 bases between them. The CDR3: CASSPLGGGPGKLFF. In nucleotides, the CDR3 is TGTGCCAGCAGCCCGCTAGGTGGGGGCCCGGGGAAACTGTTTTTT. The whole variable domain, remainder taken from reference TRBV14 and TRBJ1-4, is EAGVTQFPSHSVIEKGQTVTLRCDPISGHDNLYWYRRVMGKEIKFLLHFVKESKQDESGMPNNRFLAERTGGTYSTLKVQPAELEDSGVYFCASSPLGGGPGKLFFGSGTQLSVL.

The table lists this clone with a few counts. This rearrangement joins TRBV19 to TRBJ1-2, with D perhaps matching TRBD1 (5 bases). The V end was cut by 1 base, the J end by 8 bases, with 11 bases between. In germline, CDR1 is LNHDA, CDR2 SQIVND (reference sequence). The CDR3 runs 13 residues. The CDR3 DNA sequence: TGTGCCAGTAGTATAGCGGAGGGGAGCGGCTACACCTTC. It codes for CASSIAEGSGYTF. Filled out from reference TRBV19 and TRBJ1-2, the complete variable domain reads DGGITQSPKYLFRKEGQNVTLSCEQNLNHDAMYWYRQDPGQGLRLIYYSQIVNDFQKGDIAEGYSVSREKKESFPLTVTSAQKNPTAFYLCASSIAEGSGYTFGSGTRLTVV.

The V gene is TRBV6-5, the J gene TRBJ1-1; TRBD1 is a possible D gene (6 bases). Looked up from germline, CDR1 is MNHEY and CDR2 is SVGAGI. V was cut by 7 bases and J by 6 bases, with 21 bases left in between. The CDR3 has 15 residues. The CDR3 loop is CASTPQGAGDPEAFF. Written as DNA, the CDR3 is TGTGCCAGCACCCCCCAGGGCGCAGGGGATCCTGAAGCTTTCTTT.

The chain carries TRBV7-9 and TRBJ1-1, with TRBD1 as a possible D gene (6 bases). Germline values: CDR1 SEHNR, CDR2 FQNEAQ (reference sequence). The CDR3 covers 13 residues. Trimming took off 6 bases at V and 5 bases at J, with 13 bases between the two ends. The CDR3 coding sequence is TGTGCCAGCAGATACAGGGATCGGACTGAAGCTTTCTTT. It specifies CASRYRDRTEAFF.

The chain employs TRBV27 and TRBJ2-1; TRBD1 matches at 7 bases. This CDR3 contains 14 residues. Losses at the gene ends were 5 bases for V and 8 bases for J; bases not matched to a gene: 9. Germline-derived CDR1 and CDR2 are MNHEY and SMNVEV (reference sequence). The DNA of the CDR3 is TGTGCCAGCAGTATACAGGGGAAAGGGTATGAGCAGTTCTTC. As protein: CASSIQGKGYEQFF.

DNA of the CDR3: TGTGCCAGCAGCGCCGGGATCACATATCCCTACAATGAGCAGTTCTTC. Its protein is CASSAGITYPYNEQFF. The chain joins TRBV9 to TRBJ2-1; TRBD2 is a possible D gene (5 bases). CDR3 size: 16 residues. Germline V CDR1 and CDR2: SGDLS, YYNGEE. V was cut by 3 bases and J by 2 bases, with 15 bases left in between.

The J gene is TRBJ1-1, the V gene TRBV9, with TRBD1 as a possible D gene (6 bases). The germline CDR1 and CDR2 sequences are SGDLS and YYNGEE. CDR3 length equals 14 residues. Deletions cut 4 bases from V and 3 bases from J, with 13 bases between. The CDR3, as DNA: TGTGCCAGCAGCCCCCGAAACAGGGACACTGAAGCTTTCTTT. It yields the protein CASSPRNRDTEAFF.

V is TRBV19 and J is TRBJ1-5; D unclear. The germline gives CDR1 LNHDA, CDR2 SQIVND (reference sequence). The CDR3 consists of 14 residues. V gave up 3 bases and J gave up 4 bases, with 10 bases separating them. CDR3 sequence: CASSIVLFNQPQHF. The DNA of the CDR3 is TGTGCCAGTAGTATCGTCTTGTTTAATCAGCCCCAGCATTTT.

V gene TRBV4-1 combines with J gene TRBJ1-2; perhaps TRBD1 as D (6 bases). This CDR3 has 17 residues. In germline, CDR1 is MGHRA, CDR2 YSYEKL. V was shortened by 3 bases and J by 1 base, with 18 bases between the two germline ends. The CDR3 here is CASSQGDTSDINYGYTF. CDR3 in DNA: TGCGCCAGCAGCCAGGGGGACACCAGTGATATTAACTATGGCTACACCTTC.

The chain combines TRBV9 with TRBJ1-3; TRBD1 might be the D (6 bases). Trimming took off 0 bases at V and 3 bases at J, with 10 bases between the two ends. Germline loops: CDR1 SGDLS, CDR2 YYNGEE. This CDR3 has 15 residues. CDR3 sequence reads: CASSVGTAYGNTIYF. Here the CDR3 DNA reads TGTGCCAGCAGCGTAGGGACAGCGTATGGAAACACCATATATTTT.

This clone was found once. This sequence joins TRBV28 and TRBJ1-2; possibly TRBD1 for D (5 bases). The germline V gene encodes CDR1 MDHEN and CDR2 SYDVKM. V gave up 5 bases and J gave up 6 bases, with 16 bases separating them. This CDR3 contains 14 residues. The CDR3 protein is CASSPGRPLDGYTF. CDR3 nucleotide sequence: TGTGCCAGCAGTCCAGGGCGGCCCCTGGATGGCTACACCTTC.

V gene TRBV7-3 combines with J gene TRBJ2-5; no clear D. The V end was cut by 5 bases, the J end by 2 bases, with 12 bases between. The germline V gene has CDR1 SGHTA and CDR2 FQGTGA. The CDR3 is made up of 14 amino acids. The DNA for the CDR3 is TGTGCCAGCAGCCCAAGCTCGGTACAAGAGACCCAGTACTTC. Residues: CASSPSSVQETQYF.

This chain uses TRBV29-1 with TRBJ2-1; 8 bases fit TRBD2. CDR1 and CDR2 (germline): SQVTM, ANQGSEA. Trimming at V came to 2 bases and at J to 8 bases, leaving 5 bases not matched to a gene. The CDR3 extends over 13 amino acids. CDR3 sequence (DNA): TGCAGCGTTGAAAGCGGGAGAGGGTATGAGCAGTTCTTC. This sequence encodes CSVESGRGYEQFF.

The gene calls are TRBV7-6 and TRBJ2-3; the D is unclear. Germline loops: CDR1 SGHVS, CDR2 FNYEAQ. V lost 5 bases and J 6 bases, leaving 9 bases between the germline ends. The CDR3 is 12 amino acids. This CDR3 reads CASSHDWDTQYF. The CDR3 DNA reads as TGTGCCAGCAGCCACGATTGGGATACGCAGTATTTT.

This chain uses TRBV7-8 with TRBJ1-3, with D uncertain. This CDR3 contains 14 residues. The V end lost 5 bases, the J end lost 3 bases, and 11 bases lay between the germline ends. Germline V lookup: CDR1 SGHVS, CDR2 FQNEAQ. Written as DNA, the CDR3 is TGTGCCAGCAGCCCCCGATTCGGTGGAAACACCATATATTTT. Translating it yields CASSPRFGGNTIYF.

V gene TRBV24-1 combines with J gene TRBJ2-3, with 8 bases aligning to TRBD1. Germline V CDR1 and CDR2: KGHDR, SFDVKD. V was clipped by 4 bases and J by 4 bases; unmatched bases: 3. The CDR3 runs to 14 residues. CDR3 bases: TGTGCCACCAGTGAGAACAGGGGGGCAGATACGCAGTATTTT. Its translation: CATSENRGADTQYF.

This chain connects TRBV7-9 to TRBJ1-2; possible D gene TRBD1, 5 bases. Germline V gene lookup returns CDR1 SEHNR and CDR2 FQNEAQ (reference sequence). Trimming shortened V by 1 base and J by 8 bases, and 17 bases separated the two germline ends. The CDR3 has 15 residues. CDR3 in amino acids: CASSLEVTGGDGYTF. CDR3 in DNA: TGTGCCAGCAGCTTAGAAGTAACAGGCGGGGACGGCTACACCTTC.

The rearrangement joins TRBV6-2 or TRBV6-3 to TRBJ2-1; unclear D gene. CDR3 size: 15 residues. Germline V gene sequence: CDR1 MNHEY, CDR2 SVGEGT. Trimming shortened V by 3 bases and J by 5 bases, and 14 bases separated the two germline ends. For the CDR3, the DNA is TGTGCCAGCAGTTATCGTTCCAAAGCAGACAATGAGCAGTTCTTC. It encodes CASSYRSKADNEQFF.

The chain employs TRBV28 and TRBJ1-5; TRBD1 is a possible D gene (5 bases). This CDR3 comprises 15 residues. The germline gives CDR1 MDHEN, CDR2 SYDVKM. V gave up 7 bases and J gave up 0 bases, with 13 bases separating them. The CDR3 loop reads CASNIQVNSNQPQHF. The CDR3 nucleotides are TGTGCCAGCAACATACAGGTTAATAGCAATCAGCCCCAGCATTTT. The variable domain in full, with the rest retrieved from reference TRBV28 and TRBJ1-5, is DVKVTQSSRYLVKRTGEKVFLECVQDMDHENMFWYRQDPGLGLRLIYFSYDVKMKEKGDIPEGYSVSREKKERFSLILESASTNQTSMYLCASNIQVNSNQPQHFGDGTRLSIL.

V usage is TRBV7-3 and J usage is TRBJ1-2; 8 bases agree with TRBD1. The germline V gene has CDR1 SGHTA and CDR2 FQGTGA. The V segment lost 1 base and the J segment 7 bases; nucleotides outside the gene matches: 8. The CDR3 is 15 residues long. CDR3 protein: CASSLRGQGASGYTF. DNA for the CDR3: TGTGCCAGCAGCTTAAGGGGGCAGGGGGCAAGTGGCTACACCTTC. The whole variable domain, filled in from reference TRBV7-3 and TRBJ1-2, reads GAGVSQTPSNKVTEKGKYVELRCDPISGHTALYWYRQSLGQGPEFLIYFQGTGAADDSGLPNDRFFAVRPEGSVSTLKIQRTERGDSAVYLCASSLRGQGASGYTFGSGTRLTVV.

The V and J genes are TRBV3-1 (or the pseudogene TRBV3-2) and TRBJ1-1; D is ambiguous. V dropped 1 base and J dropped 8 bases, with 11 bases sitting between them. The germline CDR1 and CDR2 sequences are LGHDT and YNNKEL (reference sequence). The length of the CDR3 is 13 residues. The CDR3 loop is CASSQVVGREAFF. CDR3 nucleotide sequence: TGTGCCAGCAGCCAAGTGGTCGGGAGAGAAGCTTTCTTT.

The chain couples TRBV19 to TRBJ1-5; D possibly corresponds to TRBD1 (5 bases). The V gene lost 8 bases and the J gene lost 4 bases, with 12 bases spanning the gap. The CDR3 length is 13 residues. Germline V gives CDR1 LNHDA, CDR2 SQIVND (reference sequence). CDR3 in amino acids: CASHGGVNQPQHF. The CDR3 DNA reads TGTGCCAGTCACGGAGGGGTTAATCAGCCCCAGCATTTT.

The CDR3 bases are TGTGCCAGCAGCTTAGGAGGGGAGGCCTACGAGCAGTACTTC. Amino acids: CASSLGGEAYEQYF. The gene calls are TRBV7-2 and TRBJ2-7, with D perhaps TRBD2 (6 bases). CDR3 length equals 14 residues. Germline lookup yields CDR1 SGHTA and CDR2 FQGNSA. V lost 1 base and J lost 2, with 9 bases in between.

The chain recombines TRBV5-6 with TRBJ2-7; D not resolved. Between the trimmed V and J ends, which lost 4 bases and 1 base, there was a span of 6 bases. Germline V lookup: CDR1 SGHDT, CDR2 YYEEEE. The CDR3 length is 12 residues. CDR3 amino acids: CASSRVSYEQYF. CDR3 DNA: TGTGCCAGCAGCAGGGTGTCCTACGAGCAGTACTTC.

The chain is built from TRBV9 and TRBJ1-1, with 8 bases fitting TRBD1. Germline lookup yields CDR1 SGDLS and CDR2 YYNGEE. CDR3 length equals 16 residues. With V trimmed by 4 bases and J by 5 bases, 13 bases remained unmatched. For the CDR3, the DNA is TGTGCCAGCAGCCCACTAGGACAGGGTGAAGTGACTGAAGCTTTCTTT. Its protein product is CASSPLGQGEVTEAFF.

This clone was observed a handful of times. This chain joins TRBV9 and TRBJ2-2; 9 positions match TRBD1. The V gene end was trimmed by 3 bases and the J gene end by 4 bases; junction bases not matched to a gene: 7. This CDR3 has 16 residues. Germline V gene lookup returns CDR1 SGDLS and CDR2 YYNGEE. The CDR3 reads CASSGTGTGRTGELFF. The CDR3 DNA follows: TGTGCCAGCAGCGGAACCGGGACAGGGCGCACCGGGGAGCTGTTTTTT.

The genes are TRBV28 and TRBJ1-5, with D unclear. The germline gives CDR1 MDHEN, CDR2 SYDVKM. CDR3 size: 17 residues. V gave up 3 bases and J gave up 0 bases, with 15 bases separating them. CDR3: CASSFGRRRYSNQPQHF. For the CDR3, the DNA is TGTGCCAGCAGTTTCGGGCGGCGCCGGTATAGCAATCAGCCCCAGCATTTT.

The CDR3 here is CASPPLAGLAGELFF. The CDR3 bases are TGCGCCAGCCCCCCACTAGCGGGGTTGGCCGGGGAGCTGTTTTTT. J is TRBJ2-2 and V is TRBV5-1; 10 bases line up with TRBD2. The trim removed 7 bases at V and 6 bases at J, leaving 9 bases unmatched. The CDR3 is 15 amino acids. Germline CDR1 and CDR2: SGHRS and YFSETQ.

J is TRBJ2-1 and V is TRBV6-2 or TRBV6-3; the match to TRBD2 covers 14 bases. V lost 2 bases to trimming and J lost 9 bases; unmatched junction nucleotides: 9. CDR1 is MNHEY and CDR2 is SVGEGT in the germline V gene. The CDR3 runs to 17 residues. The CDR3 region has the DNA TGTGCCAGCAGTTACGGGGGACTAGCGGGAGATTTAGGTGAGCAGTTCTTC. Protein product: CASSYGGLAGDLGEQFF.